One and the same sample provided the 27 T cell receptor beta chains below, sequenced in a study of T cell responses to AZD1222 COVID-19 vaccine. The method was immunoSEQ multiplex PCR; TCRdb's version includes in-frame clones alone and lacks a portion of them. The repertoire holds 150,000 or so clones, with just over 85% as singletons. This specimen was peripheral blood, taken on day 0 of AZD1222 vaccination. The receptors were sampled from an adult in good health.

The chain combines TRBV12-3 or TRBV12-4 with TRBJ1-2, with 9 positions matching TRBD1. The CDR3 is 13 residues long. With 7 bases clipped from V and 5 bases from J, the junction kept 5 bases outside the gene matches. This CDR3 is CASIKGQGYGYTF. CDR3 nucleotides: TGTGCCAGCATCAAGGGACAGGGATATGGCTACACCTTC.

The gene calls are TRBV4-2 and TRBJ1-4; no clear D. The CDR3 extends over 14 amino acids. CDR1 LGHNA and CDR2 YNFKEQ come from the germline V gene. The germline V and J ends were trimmed by 0 bases and 4 bases, with 6 bases remaining between them. CDR3 nucleotides: TGTGCCAGCAGCCAAGACAGGAGTAATGAAAAACTGTTTTTT. Amino acid sequence: CASSQDRSNEKLFF.

This chain connects TRBV19 to TRBJ1-1, with a tentative D call TRBD1 (6 bases). The V gene lost 5 bases and the J gene lost 1 base, with 17 bases spanning the gap. This CDR3 has 16 amino acids. Germline CDR1 LNHDA, CDR2 SQIVND (reference sequence). Here the CDR3 reads CASSVGTRTWNTEAFF. DNA of the CDR3: TGTGCCAGTAGTGTGGGGACACGTACCTGGAACACTGAAGCTTTCTTT.

The rearrangement uses TRBV28 and TRBJ1-1; no firm D call. The V and J ends lost 10 bases and 1 base respectively, with 13 bases between them. The V gene's germline CDR1 is MDHEN and CDR2 SYDVKM. The CDR3 length is 13 residues. The CDR3 bases are TGTGCCATTTTACATCCTTCGAACACTGAAGCTTTCTTT. It yields the protein CAILHPSNTEAFF. The full variable domain, in which reference TRBV28 and TRBJ1-1 provide the parts outside the CDR3, is DVKVTQSSRYLVKRTGEKVFLECVQDMDHENMFWYRQDPGLGLRLIYFSYDVKMKEKGDIPEGYSVSREKKERFSLILESASTNQTSMYLCAILHPSNTEAFFGQGTRLTVV.

The rearrangement links TRBV9 to TRBJ1-5; TRBD1 is a possible D gene (6 bases). The germline V gene has CDR1 SGDLS and CDR2 YYNGEE. The CDR3 is 13 residues long. Deletions cut 9 bases from V and 5 bases from J, with 15 bases between. The CDR3 coding sequence is TGTGCCATATCCCGGGACAAAGATCAGCCCCAGCATTTT. It codes for CAISRDKDQPQHF.

This rearrangement joins TRBV10-3 to TRBJ2-1; D is perhaps TRBD2 (5 bases). This CDR3 has 15 amino acids. CDR1 is ENHRY and CDR2 is SYGVKD in the germline V gene. Trimming stripped 3 bases from V and 10 bases from J, with 19 bases between. In DNA form, the CDR3 reads TGTGCCATCAGTGAATCTCAGGTAGGACTTTGGGAGCAGTTCTTC. It specifies CAISESQVGLWEQFF.

The chain has TRBV7-2 and TRBJ2-6; tentatively, D is TRBD1 or TRBD2 (6 bases each). Trimming shortened V by 4 bases and J by 5 bases, and 12 bases separated the two germline ends. In germline, CDR1 is SGHTA, CDR2 FQGNSA. The CDR3 length is 15 residues. This CDR3 is CASSSGAPRANVLTF. For the CDR3, the DNA is TGTGCCAGCAGCTCGGGGGCTCCCCGGGCCAACGTCCTGACTTTC.

This clone was picked up one time. This chain connects TRBV18 to TRBJ1-4; a possible D gene is TRBD1 (5 bases). From germline, CDR1 is KGHSH and CDR2 LQKENI. This CDR3 comprises 16 residues. V gave up 3 bases and J gave up 5 bases, with 16 bases separating them. Here the CDR3 reads CASSPLAGGVNEKLFF. The CDR3 DNA is TGTGCCAGCTCACCCCTGGCGGGGGGAGTGAATGAAAAACTGTTTTTT.

This clone was recorded a few times. The CDR3 DNA sequence: TGTGCCAGCAGCCCCGGACAGGCGAATCAGCCCCAGCATTTT. Translation gives CASSPGQANQPQHF. The chain combines TRBV6-5 with TRBJ1-5; 7 bases align to TRBD1. Germline lookup yields CDR1 MNHEY and CDR2 SVGAGI. V lost 6 bases and J lost 4; bases outside the gene matches: 6. This CDR3 has 14 residues.

The CDR3 reads CARRPGPGGANVLTF. The CDR3 DNA reads as TGCGCCCGCCGCCCGGGGCCGGGGGGGGCCAACGTCCTGACTTTC. V is TRBV5-1 and J is TRBJ2-6; D is tentatively TRBD1 or TRBD2 (5 bases each). The V gene lost 10 bases and the J gene lost 4 bases, with 18 bases spanning the gap. Germline CDR1 is SGHRS and CDR2 is YFSETQ. The CDR3 contains 15 residues. The full variable domain, rest sourced from reference TRBV5-1 and TRBJ2-6, is KAGVTQTPRYLIKTRGQQVTLSCSPISGHRSVSWYQQTPGQGLQFLFEYFSETQRNKGNFPGRFSGRQFSNSRSEMNVSTLELGDSALYLCARRPGPGGANVLTFGAGSRLTVL.

The chain employs TRBV12-3 or TRBV12-4 and TRBJ2-7; D not resolved. CDR3 length: 13 residues. Between the trimmed V and J ends, which lost 0 bases and 6 bases, there was a span of 9 bases. CDR3: CASSLADGFEQYF. CDR3 DNA: TGTGCCAGCAGTTTAGCGGACGGGTTCGAGCAGTACTTC.

The chain combines TRBV28 with TRBJ1-2, with TRBD1 matching over 9 bases. V shed 5 bases and J 7 bases; nucleotides not matched to a gene: 5. CDR1 and CDR2 from the germline V gene are MDHEN and SYDVKM. The CDR3 length is 13 residues. The CDR3 is CASSAGTGLGYTF. The CDR3 DNA reads TGTGCCAGCAGTGCCGGGACAGGGCTTGGCTACACCTTC.

The gene calls are TRBV6-5 and TRBJ2-1, with unresolved D. The CDR3 totals 15 residues. V dropped 6 bases and J dropped 5 bases, with 17 bases sitting between them. Germline V gives CDR1 MNHEY, CDR2 SVGAGI. The CDR3 protein is CASSNSIGSDNEQFF. The CDR3 DNA sequence: TGTGCCAGCAGCAATTCTATTGGGTCCGACAATGAGCAGTTCTTC.

V gene TRBV5-1 combines with J gene TRBJ2-2; the match to TRBD1 covers 7 bases. The trim removed 0 bases at V and 4 bases at J, leaving 0 bases unmatched. Looked up from germline, CDR1 is SGHRS and CDR2 is YFSETQ. There are 14 residues in the CDR3. CDR3 amino acids: CASSLGQGTGELFF. CDR3 nucleotide sequence: TGCGCCAGCAGCTTGGGACAGGGCACCGGGGAGCTGTTTTTT.

This clone came up a few times. The gene calls are TRBV6-2 or TRBV6-3 and TRBJ2-1; D perhaps matches TRBD2 (5 bases). V gave up 0 bases and J gave up 7 bases, with 7 bases separating them. Germline-derived CDR1 and CDR2 are MNHEY and SVGEGT. The CDR3 extends over 13 amino acids. CDR3 nucleotide sequence: TGTGCCAGCAGTTACTCGAGAGGGAATGAGCAGTTCTTC. Translated, it gives CASSYSRGNEQFF.

The chain joins TRBV6-5 to TRBJ1-5, with a weak D call TRBD1 (5 bases). V was trimmed by 8 bases and J by 1 base, leaving 6 bases between them. The CDR3 extends over 12 amino acids. Germline lookup yields CDR1 MNHEY and CDR2 SVGAGI. The DNA of the CDR3 is TGTGCCAGCCAGGGAAGCAATCAGCCCCAGCATTTT. Translation gives CASQGSNQPQHF.

The chain links TRBV7-2 to TRBJ1-2; D remains unclear. V was trimmed by 4 bases and J by 1 base, leaving 4 bases between them. The CDR3 contains 12 residues. Germline V lookup: CDR1 SGHTA, CDR2 FQGNSA. Here the CDR3 reads CASSYINYGYTF. In DNA form, the CDR3 reads TGTGCCAGCAGCTACATTAACTATGGCTACACCTTC.

The chain recombines TRBV6-2 or TRBV6-3 with TRBJ1-5, with TRBD1 identical over 7 bases. CDR1 and CDR2 (germline): MNHEY, SVGEGT. The CDR3 totals 19 residues. Germline trimming cut 2 bases from V and 5 bases from J; bases unmatched to any gene: 18. The CDR3: CASSYRPAGQSARYQPQHF. For the CDR3, the DNA is TGTGCCAGCAGTTACCGTCCGGCGGGACAGTCAGCACGTTATCAGCCCCAGCATTTT.

V gene TRBV9 combines with J gene TRBJ1-5, with D tentatively TRBD1 (6 bases). The CDR3 has 14 amino acids. The ends were cut back, 4 bases at V and 2 bases at J, with 10 bases in the middle. The V gene's germline CDR1 is SGDLS and CDR2 YYNGEE. In DNA, the CDR3 is TGTGCCAGCAGCTTAGAGGGGGGCAATCAGCCCCAGCATTTT. This codes for CASSLEGGNQPQHF.

The rearrangement links TRBV11-2 to TRBJ2-7, with D uncertain. Germline V gene sequence: CDR1 SGHAT, CDR2 FQNNGV. V gave up 11 bases and J gave up 2 bases, with 4 bases separating them. The CDR3 length is 9 residues. The CDR3: CAAPYEQYF. The CDR3 DNA reads TGTGCCGCACCCTACGAGCAGTACTTC.

This chain uses TRBV7-9 with TRBJ1-1; D gene ambiguous. The germline V and J ends were trimmed by 3 bases and 1 base, with 9 bases remaining between them. CDR1 and CDR2 (germline): SEHNR, FQNEAQ (reference sequence). The CDR3 contains 14 residues. The CDR3 DNA is TGTGCCAGCAGCTTGAACGGGCAGAACACTGAAGCTTTCTTT. This sequence encodes CASSLNGQNTEAFF.

The chain combines TRBV29-1 with TRBJ2-1; D unclear. Germline V gene data show CDR1 as SQVTM and CDR2 as ANQGSEA. The V gene lost 3 bases and the J gene lost 9 bases, with 21 bases spanning the gap. The CDR3 runs 15 residues. The CDR3, as DNA: TGCAGCGTTGAGAGTCGGTCTACCAACCTCGGTGAGCAGTTCTTC. Its translation is CSVESRSTNLGEQFF.

The CDR3 loop is CASSKKGPGTQYF. Here the CDR3 DNA reads TGTGCCAGCAGCAAAAAGGGTCCTGGTACGCAGTATTTT. The chain combines TRBV7-2 with TRBJ2-3, with no clear D. The CDR3 has 13 amino acids. Trimming pared 5 bases from V and 8 bases from J, leaving 14 bases between. Germline CDR1 SGHTA, CDR2 FQGNSA.

The V and J genes are TRBV15 and TRBJ2-7; D call uncertain. V was trimmed by 0 bases and J by 2 bases, leaving 8 bases between them. This CDR3 is 14 amino acids long. Looked up from germline, CDR1 is LNHNV and CDR2 is YYDKDF (reference sequence). The CDR3 protein is CATSRDLIAYEQYF. CDR3 DNA: TGTGCCACCAGCAGAGACCTGATCGCCTACGAGCAGTACTTC.

The chain joins TRBV28 to TRBJ2-7; no clear D. This CDR3 has 11 residues. V dropped 5 bases and J dropped 6 bases, with 8 bases sitting between them. The germline V gene encodes CDR1 MDHEN and CDR2 SYDVKM. The CDR3 DNA sequence: TGTGCCAGCAGTCAAAACAGCGAGCAGTACTTC. This encodes CASSQNSEQYF.

V gene TRBV4-1 combines with J gene TRBJ1-4; TRBD1 might be the D (6 bases). V lost 4 bases, J lost 0 bases, and 12 bases lay in between. The CDR3 sequence is 16 residues long. The V gene's germline CDR1 is MGHRA and CDR2 YSYEKL. The CDR3 DNA reads TGCGCCAGCAGCCTGGACAGCCCTGCAACTAATGAAAAACTGTTTTTT. Translating gives CASSLDSPATNEKLFF.

V and J are TRBV9 and TRBJ1-1; the D gene is possibly TRBD1 (6 bases). The CDR3 is made up of 14 amino acids. V was trimmed by 4 bases and J by 0 bases, leaving 10 bases between them. The germline V gene has CDR1 SGDLS and CDR2 YYNGEE. As DNA, the CDR3 is TGTGCCAGCAGCAGGGACATCCTGAACACTGAAGCTTTCTTT. Its protein product is CASSRDILNTEAFF.